Listed here is a single TCR beta chain. The data stem from a study of metastatic and nonmetastatic thyroid tumors. Study context: Comparative analysis of repertoires was undertaken across blood and tumor or nodule tissue obtained from malignant and benign thyroid patients.

MiXCR reprocessed the PCR reads for TCRdb. Of 15,000 to 20,000 clones in the sample, 37% were seen once. This CDR3 has 14 residues. The germline gives CDR1 LGHDT, CDR2 YNNKEL (reference sequence). Deletions cut 0 bases from V and 10 bases from J, with 13 bases between. Ahead of thyroid surgery, no patient had received treatment of any kind. This TCR was sampled from a female donor with papillary thyroid cancer or a benign thyroid nodule (not recorded which). Some clones in this sample may be carry-over from other donors' samples. The sequencing sample was made of tumor tissue. The chain is built from TRBV3-1 and TRBJ2-1, with D maybe TRBD1 (5 bases). The CDR3 nucleotides are TGTGCCAGCAGCCAAGAAGGTGGGTCAGGGGAGCAGTTCTTC. Residues: CASSQEGGSGEQFF.